A selection of T cell receptor beta chains follows, all from one sample in a study of shared clonotypes between healthy human individuals. TCRdb's copy holds only in-frame clones and misses some; the assay was immunoSEQ multiplex PCR. The sample includes approximately 1.5 million clones, 98% of them seen just once. Material: naive CD4+ T cells sorted from blood. The receptors were sampled from a man aged 30-40 years in good health. CDR3s include the opening cysteine and the closing phenylalanine or tryptophan. A D gene is named only where the DNA matches it firmly. The size field is filled for only some rows; it gives once, few, many or a size class.

V: TRBV7-3; size: .; J: TRBJ2-1; D: TRBD2; DNA: TGTGCCAGCAGTATCCGGGGACTAGCGGGAGGCAATGAGCAGTTCTTC; CDR3: CASSIRGLAGGNEQFF
V: TRBV10-2; size: .; J: TRBJ2-1; D: TRBD2; DNA: TGCGCCAGCAGCGAGCTTGGACTAGCGGGACGCCGCTCCTACAATGAGCAGTTCTTC; CDR3: CASSELGLAGRRSYNEQFF
V: TRBV5-1; size: .; J: TRBJ2-7; D: .; DNA: TGCGCCAGCAGCTTGGGAGGACAGTCCGACGAGCAGTACTTC; CDR3: CASSLGGQSDEQYF
V: TRBV6-1; size: .; J: TRBJ2-3; D: .; DNA: TGTGCCAGCAGTGTAGACCCCTGGGGGGGCACAGATACGCAGTATTTT; CDR3: CASSVDPWGGTDTQYF
V: TRBV28; size: .; J: TRBJ1-5; D: TRBD1; DNA: TGTGCCACCAGGGGGAGCCCTAATCAGCCCCAGCATTTT; CDR3: CATRGSPNQPQHF
V: TRBV6-6; size: .; J: TRBJ2-7; D: .; DNA: TGTGCCAGCAGTCCCCGGCCACACGAGCAGTACTTC; CDR3: CASSPRPHEQYF
V: TRBV7-7; size: .; J: TRBJ2-3; D: TRBD1; DNA: TGTGCCAGCAGCTTATCCCGGACAGGGGCAGATACGCAGTATTTT; CDR3: CASSLSRTGADTQYF
V: TRBV7-5; size: .; J: TRBJ2-7; D: .; DNA: TGTGTCAGAAGCTACGTACGTCTCTACGAGCAGTACTTC; CDR3: CVRSYVRLYEQYF
V: TRBV18; size: .; J: TRBJ1-1; D: .; DNA: TGTGCCAGCTCCCCACGAGGTCCCGGGAGTGAAGCTTTCTTT; CDR3: CASSPRGPGSEAFF
V: TRBV30; size: .; J: TRBJ1-5; D: .; DNA: TGTGCCTGGAGCCAAAGGGGTTCCGGGGATTATCAGCCCCAGCATTTT; CDR3: CAWSQRGSGDYQPQHF
V: TRBV20-1; size: .; J: TRBJ2-3; D: .; DNA: TGCAGTGCTAGGACAGTTACAGCGCAGTATTTT; CDR3: CSARTVTAQYF
V: TRBV11-2; size: once; J: TRBJ2-2; D: .; DNA: TGTGCCAGCACCTGGAGTGGGACCGGGGAGCTGTTTTTT; CDR3: CASTWSGTGELFF
V: TRBV5-1; size: .; J: TRBJ2-2; D: .; DNA: TGCGCCAGCAGCTTGGAGGGCGGGCACACCGGGGAGCTGTTTTTT; CDR3: CASSLEGGHTGELFF
V: TRBV7-2; size: .; J: TRBJ2-4; D: .; DNA: TGTGCCAGCAGCCAAAAGGGGGATAGAGCCAAAAACATTCAGTACTTC; CDR3: CASSQKGDRAKNIQYF
V: TRBV7-7; size: .; J: TRBJ2-2; D: .; DNA: TGTGCCAGCAGCTTAGGGGGTAGTGCCGGGGAGCTGTTTTTT; CDR3: CASSLGGSAGELFF
V: TRBV5-1; size: .; J: TRBJ2-5; D: .; DNA: TGCGCCAGCAGCTTGACAGGGAAACAAGAGACCCAGTACTTC; CDR3: CASSLTGKQETQYF
V: TRBV29-1; size: .; J: TRBJ2-7; D: .; DNA: TGCAGCGTTGGGTTCCTGAAGCGGGACAACGAGCAGTACTTC; CDR3: CSVGFLKRDNEQYF
V: TRBV2; size: once; J: TRBJ1-1; D: TRBD1; DNA: TGTGCCAGCAGGGGGGACAGTACTGAAGCTTTCTTT; CDR3: CASRGDSTEAFF
V: TRBV5-1; size: once; J: TRBJ2-5; D: .; DNA: TGCGCCAGCAGCCCCGGACAAGTACAAGAGACCCAGTACTTC; CDR3: CASSPGQVQETQYF
V: TRBV27; size: .; J: TRBJ2-3; D: TRBD1; DNA: TGTGCCAGCCGGACAGGGGGCGCTTCAGGGGGAGATACGCAGTATTTT; CDR3: CASRTGGASGGDTQYF
V: TRBV4-2; size: .; J: TRBJ1-1; D: .; DNA: TGTGCCAGCAGCCAAGCCCCGACGGGGCACACTGAAGCTTTCTTT; CDR3: CASSQAPTGHTEAFF
V: TRBV7-3; size: .; J: TRBJ2-5; D: TRBD1; DNA: TGTGCCAGCAGCCGGACAGGGTCCGAGTCAGAGACCCAGTACTTC; CDR3: CASSRTGSESETQYF
V: TRBV5-1; size: .; J: TRBJ2-7; D: .; DNA: TGCGCCAGCAGCTTGTTGGACAGAGCCTACGAGCAGTACTTC; CDR3: CASSLLDRAYEQYF
V: TRBV30; size: .; J: TRBJ2-3; D: .; DNA: TGTGCCTGGACCTATAACACAGATACGCAGTATTTT; CDR3: CAWTYNTDTQYF
V: TRBV7-3; size: .; J: TRBJ2-1; D: .; DNA: TGTGCCAGCAGCTTAAGGGGCGCCTTGAGCTCCTACAATGAGCAGTTCTTC; CDR3: CASSLRGALSSYNEQFF
V: TRBV28; size: .; J: TRBJ1-1; D: .; DNA: TGTGCCAGCAGGCCCGCTACAGGGCGGAACACTGAAGCTTTCTTT; CDR3: CASRPATGRNTEAFF